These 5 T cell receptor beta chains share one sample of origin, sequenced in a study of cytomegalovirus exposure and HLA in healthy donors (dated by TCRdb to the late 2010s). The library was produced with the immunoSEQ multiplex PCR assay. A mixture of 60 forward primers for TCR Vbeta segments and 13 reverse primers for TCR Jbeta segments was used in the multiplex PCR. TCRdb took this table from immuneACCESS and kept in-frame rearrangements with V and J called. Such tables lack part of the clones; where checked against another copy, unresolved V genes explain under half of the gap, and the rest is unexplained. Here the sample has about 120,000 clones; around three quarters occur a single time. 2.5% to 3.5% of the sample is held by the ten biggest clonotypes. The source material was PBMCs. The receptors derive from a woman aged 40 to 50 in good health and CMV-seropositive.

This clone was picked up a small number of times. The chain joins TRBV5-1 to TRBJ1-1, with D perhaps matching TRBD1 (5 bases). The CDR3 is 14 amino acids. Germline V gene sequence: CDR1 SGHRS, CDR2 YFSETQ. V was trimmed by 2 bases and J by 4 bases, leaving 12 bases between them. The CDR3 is CASSFSRGSTEAFF. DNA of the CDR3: TGCGCCAGCAGCTTTAGTCGGGGGTCCACTGAAGCTTTCTTT.

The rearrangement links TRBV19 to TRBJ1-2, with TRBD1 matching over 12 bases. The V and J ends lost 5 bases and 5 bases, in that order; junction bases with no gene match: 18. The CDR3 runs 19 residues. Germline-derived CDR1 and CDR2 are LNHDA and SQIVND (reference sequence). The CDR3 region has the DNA TGTGCCAGTAGTCCTCCCTCCGGGACAGGGGGCCCTTCGAAATATGGCTACACCTTC. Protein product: CASSPPSGTGGPSKYGYTF.

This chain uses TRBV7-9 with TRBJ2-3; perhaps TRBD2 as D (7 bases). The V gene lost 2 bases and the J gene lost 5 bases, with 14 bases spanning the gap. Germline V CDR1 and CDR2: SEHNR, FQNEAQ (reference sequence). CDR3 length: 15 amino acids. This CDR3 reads CASSLRGGAIDTQYF. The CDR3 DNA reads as TGTGCCAGCAGCTTACGTGGGGGGGCGATAGATACGCAGTATTTT.

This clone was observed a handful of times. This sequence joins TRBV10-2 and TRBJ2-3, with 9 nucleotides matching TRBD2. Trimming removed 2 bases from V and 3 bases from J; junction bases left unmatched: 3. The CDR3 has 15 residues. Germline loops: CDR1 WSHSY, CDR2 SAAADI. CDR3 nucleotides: TGCGCCAGCAGTGAGGGCGGGGGGGGAACAGATACGCAGTATTTT. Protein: CASSEGGGGTDTQYF.

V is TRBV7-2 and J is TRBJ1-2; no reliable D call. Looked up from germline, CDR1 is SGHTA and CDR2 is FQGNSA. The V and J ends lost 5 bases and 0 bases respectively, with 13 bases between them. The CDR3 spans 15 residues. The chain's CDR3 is CASSAPGVPNYGYTF. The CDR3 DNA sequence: TGTGCCAGCAGCGCGCCTGGAGTCCCTAACTATGGCTACACCTTC.